These 15 T cell receptor beta chains were sequenced from one sample in a study of blood T cell repertoires in COVID-19. Some clones are missing from TCRdb's copy, which holds only in-frame ones; the method was immunoSEQ multiplex PCR. The sample includes 250,000 to 350,000 clones, 65% to 90% of them seen just once. Sequencing was done on a sample of peripheral blood. Source of these receptors: a woman between 65 and 79 years old with COVID-19, enrolled during active disease.

The rearrangement joins TRBV3-1 (or the pseudogene TRBV3-2) to TRBJ2-1, with 13 bases that match TRBD2. Trimming at V came to 5 bases and at J to 4 bases, leaving 2 bases not matched to a gene. Germline CDR1 LGHDT, CDR2 YNNKEL (reference sequence). The CDR3 has 15 amino acids. In DNA, the CDR3 is TGTGCCAGCAGCGCACTAGCGGGGGGGTACAATGAGCAGTTCTTC. It codes for CASSALAGGYNEQFF.

The J gene is TRBJ1-4, the V gene TRBV19; 9 bases align to TRBD1. J was trimmed by 1 base and V by 10 bases; bases with no gene match: 10. The CDR3 runs to 16 residues. Looked up from germline, CDR1 is LNHDA and CDR2 is SQIVND (reference sequence). Written as DNA, the CDR3 is TGTGCCACCAAACCGGGACAGGGAAGAACTAATGAAAAACTGTTTTTT. Residues: CATKPGQGRTNEKLFF.

The V gene is TRBV19, the J gene TRBJ1-2, with D unresolved. CDR1 is LNHDA and CDR2 is SQIVND in the germline V gene (reference sequence). The CDR3 runs 13 residues. Between the trimmed V and J ends, which lost 3 bases and 6 bases, there was a span of 11 bases. The CDR3 is CASSIWWAHGYTF. DNA of the CDR3: TGTGCCAGTAGTATTTGGTGGGCTCATGGCTACACCTTC.

The V gene is TRBV11-3, the J gene TRBJ2-5; tentatively, D is TRBD2 (5 bases). The CDR3 extends over 15 amino acids. The V end lost 0 bases, the J end lost 0 bases, and 8 bases lay between the germline ends. CDR1 is SGHNT and CDR2 is YENEEA in the germline V gene. The DNA of the CDR3 is TGTGCCAGCAGCTTAGAGTCGGGGTACCAAGAGACCCAGTACTTC. It encodes CASSLESGYQETQYF.

V gene TRBV4-1 combines with J gene TRBJ2-5; 8 bases are shared with TRBD1. J was trimmed by 5 bases and V by 6 bases; bases with no gene match: 5. This CDR3 comprises 13 residues. The germline gives CDR1 MGHRA, CDR2 YSYEKL. The CDR3: CASSFQGAETQYF. The CDR3 region has the DNA TGCGCCAGCAGTTTTCAGGGGGCGGAGACCCAGTACTTC.

The chain couples TRBV2 to TRBJ2-3, with D possibly being TRBD1 (7 bases). CDR1 and CDR2 from the germline V gene are SNHLY and FYNNEI. This CDR3 has 15 amino acids. Trimming took off 3 bases at V and 7 bases at J, with 17 bases between the two ends. This CDR3 reads CASSEMEGAGNTQYF. CDR3 coding DNA: TGTGCCAGCAGTGAGATGGAGGGGGCAGGGAATACGCAGTATTTT. The whole variable domain, filled in from reference TRBV2 and TRBJ2-3, reads EPEVTQTPSHQVTQMGQEVILRCVPISNHLYFYWYRQILGQKVEFLVSFYNNEISEKSEIFDDQFSVERPDGSNFTLKIRSTKLEDSAMYFCASSEMEGAGNTQYFGPGTRLTVL.

The rearrangement joins TRBV7-2 to TRBJ2-2, with TRBD1 identical over 12 bases. The length of the CDR3 is 21 residues. In germline, CDR1 is SGHTA, CDR2 FQGNSA. The trim removed 0 bases at V and 1 base at J, leaving 12 bases unmatched. CDR3 amino acids: CASSLAGTGTGGAWNTGELFF. The CDR3 bases are TGTGCCAGCAGCTTAGCGGGGACCGGGACAGGGGGCGCGTGGAACACCGGGGAGCTGTTTTTT.

This sequence joins TRBV21-1 and TRBJ1-5. TRBV21-1 corresponds to a pseudogene. CDR3 size: 10 residues. CDR3 sequence: CASRVRPQHF. The CDR3 region has the DNA TGTGCCAGTCGGGTTAGGCCCCAGCATTTT.

This clone was seen once. V and J are TRBV7-3 and TRBJ2-1; TRBD1 matches at 10 bases. CDR1 is SGHTA, CDR2 FQGTGA, per germline. J gave up 6 bases and V 5 bases, and 10 bases lay outside the gene matches. The CDR3 totals 16 residues. The CDR3 reads CASSGRDRGNINEQFF. CDR3 DNA sequence: TGTGCCAGCAGCGGGCGGGACAGGGGAAACATCAATGAGCAGTTCTTC.

The gene calls are TRBV28 and TRBJ2-5; weak D call: TRBD2 (5 bases). Trimming removed 7 bases from V and 5 bases from J, with 14 bases in between. The CDR3 sequence is 13 residues long. Germline V CDR1 and CDR2: MDHEN, SYDVKM. The CDR3 loop is CASTPSGVETQYF. The CDR3 DNA sequence: TGTGCCAGCACCCCTTCCGGGGTGGAGACCCAGTACTTC.

J is TRBJ2-2 and V is TRBV30, with a tentative D call TRBD2 (5 bases). V lost 2 bases, J lost 8 bases, and 6 bases lay in between. Per the germline V gene, CDR1 is GTSNPN and CDR2 is SVGIG (reference sequence). This CDR3 has 11 amino acids. The CDR3 region has the DNA TGTGCCTGGAGTAGCGGTGGGGAGCTGTTTTTT. Translation: CAWSSGGELFF.

This clone was seen a single time. The CDR3 bases are TGTGCCAGTAGTATAGGGGTCGGCAGGAGGTTGCGGGCCACTGAAGCTTTCTTT. It translates to CASSIGVGRRLRATEAFF. The gene calls are TRBV19 and TRBJ1-1, with unresolved D. Germline V gene sequence: CDR1 LNHDA, CDR2 SQIVND (reference sequence). Deletions cut 1 base from V and 4 bases from J, with 22 bases between. CDR3 length equals 18 residues.

CDR3 DNA sequence: TGCGCCAGCAGCCAAGATCCCGGCGGGTATGGCTACACCTTC. It encodes CASSQDPGGYGYTF. This rearrangement joins TRBV4-1 to TRBJ1-2; D is unclear. Germline values: CDR1 MGHRA, CDR2 YSYEKL. The CDR3 length is 14 residues. Trimming pared 0 bases from V and 5 bases from J, leaving 10 bases between.

This chain connects TRBV7-2 to TRBJ2-2, with D tentatively TRBD1 (5 bases). Germline V gives CDR1 SGHTA, CDR2 FQGNSA. With 1 base removed from V and 6 bases from J, the gap between germline ends came to 12 bases. The CDR3 loop spans 15 amino acids. CDR3 protein: CASSLDGRVAGELFF. For the CDR3, the DNA is TGTGCCAGCAGCTTAGACGGCAGGGTGGCCGGGGAGCTGTTTTTT.

The table lists this clone with a few counts. CDR3 nucleotides: TGTGCCACAGCGGGCACTGGCGGGGGTAACACCGGGGAGCTGTTTTTT. It codes for CATAGTGGGNTGELFF. The genes are TRBV24-1 and TRBJ2-2; TRBD2 matches 7 bases. The junction had 12 bases not matched to a gene; V was cut back by 10 bases and J by 2 bases. Germline assignment: CDR1 KGHDR and CDR2 SFDVKD. This CDR3 comprises 16 residues.